This is a list of T cell receptor beta chains from one sample in a study of cytomegalovirus exposure and HLA in healthy donors. Produced via immunoSEQ multiplex PCR; TCRdb's table is partial and in-frame only. Of about 200,000 clones listed, more than 85% are singletons. Sequenced sample: PBMCs. The receptor source for this set is a woman in her late teens or twenties in good health and CMV-seronegative. Each CDR3 is given with its conserved first and last residue. D genes are given only for firm matches. Only part of the rows carry a size: once, few, many, or a class if the clone is expanded.

cdr3_aa: CASSPGLIFAYEQYF
cdr3_nt: TGTGCCAGCAGCCCCGGTTTGATTTTTGCCTACGAGCAGTACTTC
d_call: NA
j_call: TRBJ2-7
v_call: TRBV7-9
clone_size: few

cdr3_aa: CASEDKGYGYTF
cdr3_nt: TGTGCCAGCGAGGATAAAGGCTATGGCTACACCTTC
d_call: NA
j_call: TRBJ1-2
v_call: TRBV2
clone_size: NA

cdr3_aa: CASSPSGGYNEQFF
cdr3_nt: TGCGCCAGCAGTCCGTCGGGGGGGTACAATGAGCAGTTCTTC
d_call: TRBD2
j_call: TRBJ2-1
v_call: TRBV5-1
clone_size: once

cdr3_aa: CASSLTPKEQNYGYTF
cdr3_nt: TGCGCCAGCAGCTTGACCCCTAAGGAGCAAAACTATGGCTACACCTTC
d_call: NA
j_call: TRBJ1-2
v_call: TRBV5-1
clone_size: NA

cdr3_aa: CAWSVGHVGPAGGYTF
cdr3_nt: NA
d_call: NA
j_call: TRBJ1-2
v_call: TRBV30
clone_size: NA

cdr3_aa: CASSPKGIGQVTNYGYTF
cdr3_nt: TGTGCCAGCAGCCCAAAGGGGATTGGACAAGTCACTAACTATGGCTACACCTTC
d_call: NA
j_call: TRBJ1-2
v_call: TRBV7-2
clone_size: NA

cdr3_aa: CASSDRGPYGYTF
cdr3_nt: TGTGCCAGCAGTGACAGGGGCCCCTATGGCTACACCTTC
d_call: NA
j_call: TRBJ1-2
v_call: TRBV6-1
clone_size: NA

cdr3_aa: CASSPNYSGQGQETQYF
cdr3_nt: TGTGCCAGCTCCCCCAACTATAGCGGACAGGGCCAAGAGACCCAGTACTTC
d_call: TRBD1
j_call: TRBJ2-5
v_call: TRBV18
clone_size: NA

cdr3_aa: CASSHGTASNEQFF
cdr3_nt: TGTGCCAGCAGCCATGGGACAGCATCCAATGAGCAGTTCTTC
d_call: TRBD1
j_call: TRBJ2-1
v_call: TRBV6-5
clone_size: NA

cdr3_aa: CASSGGLDQPQHF
cdr3_nt: TGCGCCAGCAGCGGGGGACTCGATCAGCCCCAGCATTTT
d_call: NA
j_call: TRBJ1-5
v_call: TRBV10-1
clone_size: few

cdr3_aa: CASSTPPLQEQYF
cdr3_nt: TGTGCCAGCAGTACCCCCCCGTTGCAAGAGCAGTACTTC
d_call: NA
j_call: TRBJ2-5
v_call: TRBV27
clone_size: NA

cdr3_aa: CASSQTGGVSYEQYF
cdr3_nt: TGTGCCAGCAGCCAGACAGGGGGTGTATCCTACGAGCAGTACTTC
d_call: TRBD1
j_call: TRBJ2-7
v_call: TRBV5-4
clone_size: once

cdr3_aa: CASSPYPGLPLGTEAFF
cdr3_nt: TGTGCCAGCAGCCCTTACCCGGGACTTCCCCTGGGCACTGAAGCTTTCTTT
d_call: NA
j_call: TRBJ1-1
v_call: TRBV5-5
clone_size: NA

cdr3_aa: CASSPVGQSGNTIYF
cdr3_nt: TGTGCCAGCTCCCCCGTTGGACAATCTGGAAACACCATATATTTT
d_call: NA
j_call: TRBJ1-3
v_call: TRBV18
clone_size: NA

cdr3_aa: CASSVGRKETGELFF
cdr3_nt: TGTGCCAGCAGCGTAGGCAGAAAGGAGACCGGGGAGCTGTTTTTT
d_call: NA
j_call: TRBJ2-2
v_call: TRBV9
clone_size: NA

cdr3_aa: CASSADYLLEQYF
cdr3_nt: TGCGCCAGCAGCGCCGACTACCTCCTCGAGCAGTACTTC
d_call: NA
j_call: TRBJ2-7
v_call: TRBV5-1
clone_size: NA

cdr3_aa: CASSLNRDTEAFF
cdr3_nt: TGTGCCAGCAGCTTGAACAGGGATACTGAAGCTTTCTTT
d_call: NA
j_call: TRBJ1-1
v_call: TRBV7-2
clone_size: NA

cdr3_aa: CASSLEDRGYEQYF
cdr3_nt: TGTGCCAGCAGCTTAGAAGACAGGGGCTACGAGCAGTACTTC
d_call: TRBD1
j_call: TRBJ2-7
v_call: TRBV7-6
clone_size: NA

cdr3_aa: CASSAERGGQGKEGYTF
cdr3_nt: TGTGCCAGCAGCGCCGAGAGAGGGGGACAGGGGAAGGAAGGCTACACCTTC
d_call: TRBD1
j_call: TRBJ1-2
v_call: TRBV9
clone_size: NA

cdr3_aa: CASSESGGAFF
cdr3_nt: TGTGCCAGCAGTGAATCAGGGGGGGCTTTCTTT
d_call: TRBD1
j_call: TRBJ1-1
v_call: TRBV2
clone_size: NA

cdr3_aa: CASSVGPGGTEAFF
cdr3_nt: TGTGCCAGCAGCGTAGGGCCCGGGGGCACTGAAGCTTTCTTT
d_call: NA
j_call: TRBJ1-1
v_call: TRBV9
clone_size: NA

cdr3_aa: CASSQTLGLAGGAPNF
cdr3_nt: TGCGCCAGCAGCCAGACCTTGGGGCTAGCGGGGGGGGCCCCCAATTTT
d_call: TRBD2
j_call: TRBJ2-3
v_call: TRBV5-1
clone_size: NA

cdr3_aa: CASSVAPDGETQYF
cdr3_nt: TGTGCCAGCAGCGTTGCCCCCGACGGGGAGACCCAGTACTTC
d_call: NA
j_call: TRBJ2-5
v_call: TRBV9
clone_size: NA

cdr3_aa: CASSSPGQGKETQYF
cdr3_nt: TGTGCCAGTAGTTCCCCGGGACAGGGAAAAGAGACCCAGTACTTC
d_call: TRBD1
j_call: TRBJ2-5
v_call: TRBV19
clone_size: NA

cdr3_aa: CASLGPPSPGAKAGELFF
cdr3_nt: TGTGCCAGCTTGGGGCCCCCCAGCCCGGGAGCTAAAGCGGGGGAGCTGTTTTTT
d_call: NA
j_call: TRBJ2-2
v_call: TRBV2
clone_size: NA

cdr3_aa: CASSQDFFGGQTGRSNQPQHF
cdr3_nt: TGCGCCAGCAGCCAAGATTTTTTTGGAGGGCAGACAGGGCGCAGCAATCAGCCCCAGCATTTT
d_call: TRBD1
j_call: TRBJ1-5
v_call: TRBV4-1
clone_size: once

cdr3_aa: CASSASSGTSGKDTQYF
cdr3_nt: TGTGCCAGCAGCGCCTCATCCGGGACTAGCGGAAAAGATACGCAGTATTTT
d_call: TRBD2
j_call: TRBJ2-3
v_call: TRBV7-6
clone_size: NA

cdr3_aa: CASSRNTGGRMNTEAFF
cdr3_nt: TGTGCCAGCTCACGCAATACAGGGGGTCGAATGAACACTGAAGCTTTCTTT
d_call: TRBD1
j_call: TRBJ1-1
v_call: TRBV18
clone_size: NA

cdr3_aa: CASSLSSNSYNEQFF
cdr3_nt: TGTGCCAGCAGCCTATCTAGTAACTCCTACAATGAGCAGTTCTTC
d_call: NA
j_call: TRBJ2-1
v_call: TRBV7-2
clone_size: NA

cdr3_aa: CARSIPGLAGGPGDEQFF
cdr3_nt: TGTGCCAGAAGCATCCCGGGACTAGCGGGAGGGCCAGGGGACGAGCAGTTCTTC
d_call: NA
j_call: TRBJ2-1
v_call: TRBV7-5
clone_size: NA

cdr3_aa: CASSFADRAETQYF
cdr3_nt: TGCGCCAGCAGCTTTGCGGACAGGGCAGAGACCCAGTACTTC
d_call: TRBD1
j_call: TRBJ2-5
v_call: TRBV5-1
clone_size: NA

cdr3_aa: CASSLGWADQETQYF
cdr3_nt: TGCGCCAGCAGCTTGGGGTGGGCCGATCAAGAGACCCAGTACTTC
d_call: NA
j_call: TRBJ2-5
v_call: TRBV5-1
clone_size: NA

cdr3_aa: CASSFRGTSSYEQYF
cdr3_nt: TGTGCCAGCAGTTTTCGTGGGACTAGTAGTTACGAGCAGTACTTC
d_call: TRBD2
j_call: TRBJ2-7
v_call: TRBV28
clone_size: NA

cdr3_aa: CSVADSTNTGELFF
cdr3_nt: TGCAGCGTTGCGGACTCGACGAACACCGGGGAGCTGTTTTTT
d_call: NA
j_call: TRBJ2-2
v_call: TRBV29-1
clone_size: NA

cdr3_aa: CARSRQGRYGYTF
cdr3_nt: TGTGCCAGAAGCCGACAGGGAAGATATGGCTACACCTTC
d_call: TRBD1
j_call: TRBJ1-2
v_call: TRBV5-3
clone_size: NA

cdr3_aa: CASKGANTGELFF
cdr3_nt: TGTGCCAGCAAAGGGGCGAACACCGGGGAGCTGTTTTTT
d_call: NA
j_call: TRBJ2-2
v_call: TRBV27
clone_size: NA

cdr3_aa: CASRIGWTGGYEQYF
cdr3_nt: TGTGCCAGCAGAATTGGCTGGACAGGAGGCTACGAGCAGTACTTC
d_call: TRBD1
j_call: TRBJ2-7
v_call: TRBV5-6
clone_size: NA

cdr3_aa: CASRSSWAGVNYGYTF
cdr3_nt: TGTGCCAGCCGAAGCTCGTGGGCAGGGGTAAACTATGGCTACACCTTC
d_call: NA
j_call: TRBJ1-2
v_call: TRBV6-6
clone_size: NA

cdr3_aa: CASSPTAGGGYEQYF
cdr3_nt: TGTGCCAGCTCACCAACCGCAGGGGGTGGCTACGAGCAGTACTTC
d_call: TRBD1
j_call: TRBJ2-7
v_call: TRBV18
clone_size: NA

cdr3_aa: CASSSPLTTTDTGELFF
cdr3_nt: TGTGCCAGCAGCTCTCCCCTCACTACGACAGACACCGGGGAGCTGTTTTTT
d_call: NA
j_call: TRBJ2-2
v_call: TRBV7-9
clone_size: NA

cdr3_aa: CSGIGRDRANNEQFF
cdr3_nt: TGCAGCGGAATCGGCCGGGACAGGGCGAACAATGAGCAGTTCTTC
d_call: TRBD1
j_call: TRBJ2-1
v_call: TRBV29-1
clone_size: NA

cdr3_aa: CASSLKTGTLEAFF
cdr3_nt: TGTGCCAGCAGCCTAAAGACCGGGACACTAGAAGCTTTCTTT
d_call: NA
j_call: TRBJ1-1
v_call: TRBV7-2
clone_size: NA

cdr3_aa: CASSPRATSGSRRDTQYF
cdr3_nt: TGTGCCAGCTCACCTCGAGCGACTAGCGGGAGTAGAAGAGATACGCAGTATTTT
d_call: TRBD2
j_call: TRBJ2-3
v_call: TRBV18
clone_size: once